This T cell receptor beta chain is from a study of cytomegalovirus exposure and HLA in healthy donors. The overall study: For the approximately 390 genotyped donors, 65% to 90% fell within the Caucasian-associated ancestry cluster. Findings and limits, study-wide: Reportedly, HLA-A and HLA-B alleles of most subjects were accurately predicted from TCR beta. Beyond CMV serostatus, there was no information to go on about immune exposure.

This clone has only a few counts. Its antigen is unknown. The CDR3 has 16 amino acids. Germline lookup yields CDR1 SGHNT and CDR2 YYREEE (reference sequence). V trimming: 4 bases; J trimming: 2 bases; junction bases outside the gene matches: 10. PCR involved 60 Vbeta and 13 Jbeta primers. Libraries were prepared by immunoSEQ multiplex PCR; TCRdb keeps only in-frame clonotypes and omits some of them. The sample lists approximately 100,000 clones; around 80% were seen once. The source material was PBMCs. The source of this sequence is a man aged 55-75 years in good health and CMV-seropositive. The V gene is TRBV5-4, the J gene TRBJ2-3; 7 nucleotides agree with TRBD2. The CDR3 nucleotides are TGTGCCAGCAGCCCCCGAGCGGGACCTAACACAGATACGCAGTATTTT. This sequence encodes CASSPRAGPNTDTQYF.